Listed here is a single T cell receptor (beta chain). Its matching antigen is unknown. The sample comes from a study of T cells in Graves' hyperthyroidism and ophthalmopathy. Study outcomes and limitations: Clonotypes that were expanded in thyroid above 0.001 mostly appeared in blood too.

V lost 6 bases and J lost 0, with 15 bases in between. The CDR3 covers 16 residues. Each patient was aged 18 to 65 and had newly diagnosed hyperthyroidism of under 2 months' duration. What was amplified from RNA transcripts were TCR beta CDR3 regions. The TCR CDR3 was amplified in a first-round RT-PCR using the HTBI primer set. MiXCR, applied by TCRdb to the multiplex PCR reads, yields one record per CDR3 protein. This sample has approximately 400,000 distinct CDR3 sequences, with about 15% found just once. Sequenced material: blood. This TCR was recovered from a woman in her sixties or seventies with Graves' hyperthyroidism. The chain is built from TRBV12-3 or TRBV12-4 and TRBJ2-1; D unresolved. The CDR3 loop is CASRPSSRYSYNEQFF. The CDR3 DNA follows: TGTGCCAGCAGGCCATCCTCCCGGTACTCCTACAATGAGCAGTTCTTC.